These 5 T cell receptor beta chains came from one sample sequenced in a study of OX40 agonist ivuxolimab in advanced cancers. Libraries were prepared by immunoSEQ multiplex PCR; TCRdb keeps only in-frame clonotypes and omits some of them. In the table there are about 98,000 clones, approximately 90% of which are singletons. The source material was CD4+ or CD8+ T cells sorted from blood, sampled in a trial of the OX40 agonist ivuxolimab. Source of these receptors: an adult with an advanced solid tumor such as melanoma, head and neck, liver or kidney cancer.

The chain is built from TRBV7-9 and TRBJ2-7; D possibly corresponds to TRBD1 (6 bases). V gave up 1 base and J gave up 2 bases, with 6 bases separating them. The CDR3 runs to 13 residues. Per the germline V gene, CDR1 is SEHNR and CDR2 is FQNEAQ (reference sequence). The CDR3 DNA follows: TGTGCCAGCAGCTTAGACAGGGCCTACGAGCAGTACTTC. It is translated as CASSLDRAYEQYF.

On this clone itself: This same CDR3 is encoded by further DNA sequences in the sample. J is TRBJ1-2 and V is TRBV5-4; 7 nucleotides agree with TRBD1. Losses at the gene ends were 4 bases for V and 2 bases for J; bases not matched to a gene: 5. Germline V gene lookup returns CDR1 SGHNT and CDR2 YYREEE (reference sequence). The CDR3 is made up of 14 amino acids. CDR3 sequence (DNA): TGTGCCAGCAGCCCCGCGGGACAGAACTATGGCTACACCTTC. Encoded protein: CASSPAGQNYGYTF.

The V gene is TRBV6-1, the J gene TRBJ1-5, with D perhaps matching TRBD1 (5 bases). Germline values: CDR1 MNHNS, CDR2 SASEGT. The CDR3 runs 14 residues. V lost 5 bases to trimming and J lost 4 bases, with 12 bases between them. CDR3 coding DNA: TGTGCCAGCAGTACCGGACATCCTAATCAGCCCCAGCATTTT. Translated: CASSTGHPNQPQHF.

This chain uses TRBV5-1 with TRBJ1-6; D gene uncertain. Germline-derived CDR1 and CDR2 are SGHRS and YFSETQ. CDR3 length: 15 residues. V lost 1 base and J lost 8, with 13 bases in between. The CDR3 nucleotides read TGCGCCAGCAGCTTGCTTCCAAGCGAGGATTCACCCCTCCACTTT. Translated, it gives CASSLLPSEDSPLHF.

This chain uses TRBV15 with TRBJ2-5; tentatively, D is TRBD1 or TRBD2 (5 bases each). The V end was cut by 0 bases, the J end by 1 base, with 18 bases between. CDR1 LNHNV and CDR2 YYDKDF come from the germline V gene (reference sequence). The CDR3 totals 18 residues. The CDR3 region has the DNA TGTGCCACCAGCAGAGATCGGGGTCGGGGCGCCACCCAAGAGACCCAGTACTTC. This gives the protein CATSRDRGRGATQETQYF.